Listed here is a single TCR beta chain. The antigen remains undetermined. The data were taken from a study of T cell responses to AZD1222 COVID-19 vaccine. General study points: At 160-218 and 743-854, vaccine-associated CD4 TCRs were dominant, and they spanned spike. The sample set comprised mostly white British donors with more females, and clonal diversity was possibly underestimated. The study reported that nearly half of spike-specific TCRs target unmutated variant regions.

The table came from immunoSEQ multiplex PCR; TCRdb's copy has only in-frame clones and leaves some out. The profile shows some 180,000 clones, approximately 94% of them singletons. Investigators merged groups given second doses at roughly 4 or roughly 12 weeks. Looked up from germline, CDR1 is LGHDT and CDR2 is YNNKEL (reference sequence). Between the trimmed V and J ends, which lost 2 bases and 6 bases, there was a span of 13 bases. The CDR3 is 14 amino acids. This TCR was recovered from an adult who received the AZD1222 COVID-19 vaccine. The material sequenced was peripheral blood, taken 28 days after the second AZD1222 dose. The V gene is TRBV3-1 (or the pseudogene TRBV3-2), the J gene TRBJ1-1, with no clear D. The CDR3 DNA is TGTGCCAGCAGCCAACTAAATAGGGAGTCTGAAGCTTTCTTT. Amino acids: CASSQLNRESEAFF.